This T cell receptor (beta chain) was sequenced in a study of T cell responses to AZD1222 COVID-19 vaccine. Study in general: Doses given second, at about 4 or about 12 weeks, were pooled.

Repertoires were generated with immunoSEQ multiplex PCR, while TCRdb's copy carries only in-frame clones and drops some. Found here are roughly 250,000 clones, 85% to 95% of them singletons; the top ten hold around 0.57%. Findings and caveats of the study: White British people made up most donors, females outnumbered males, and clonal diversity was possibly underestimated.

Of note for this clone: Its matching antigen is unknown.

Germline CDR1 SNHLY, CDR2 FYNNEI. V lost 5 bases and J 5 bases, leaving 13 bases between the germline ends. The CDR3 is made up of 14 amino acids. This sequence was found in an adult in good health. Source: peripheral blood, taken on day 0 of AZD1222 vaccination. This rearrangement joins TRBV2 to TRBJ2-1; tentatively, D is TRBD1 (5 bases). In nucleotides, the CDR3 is TGTGCCAGCAGTCGGCAGGGTTCAGACAATGAGCAGTTCTTC. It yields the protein CASSRQGSDNEQFF.